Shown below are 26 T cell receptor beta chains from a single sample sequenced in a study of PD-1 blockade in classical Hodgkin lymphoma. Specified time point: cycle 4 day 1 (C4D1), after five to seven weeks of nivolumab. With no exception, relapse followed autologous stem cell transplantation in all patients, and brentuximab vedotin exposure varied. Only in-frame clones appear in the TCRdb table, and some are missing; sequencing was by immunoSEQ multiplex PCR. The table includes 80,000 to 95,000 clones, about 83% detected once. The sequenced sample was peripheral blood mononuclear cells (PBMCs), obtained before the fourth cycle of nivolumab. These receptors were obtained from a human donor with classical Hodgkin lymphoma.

The CDR3 coding sequence is TGCGCCAGCAGTGAAAGCGGGGGATACAATGAGCAGTTCTTC. Protein: CASSESGGYNEQFF. The chain couples TRBV10-1 to TRBJ2-1, with 8 bases matching TRBD2. V was pared by 3 bases and J by 4 bases, with 2 bases of the junction left unmatched. This CDR3 has 14 amino acids. Germline V gene sequence: CDR1 WNHNN, CDR2 SYGVQD (reference sequence).

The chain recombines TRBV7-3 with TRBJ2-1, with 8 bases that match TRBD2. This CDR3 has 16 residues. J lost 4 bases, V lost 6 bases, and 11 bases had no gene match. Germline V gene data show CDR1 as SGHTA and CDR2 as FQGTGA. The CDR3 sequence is CASRTAAGVGYNEQFF. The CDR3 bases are TGTGCCAGCAGGACAGCAGCGGGAGTTGGGTACAATGAGCAGTTCTTC.

The CDR3, as DNA: TGCGCCAGCAGCTTCAGGGGGGAAAAACTGTTTTTT. This encodes CASSFRGEKLFF. This chain links TRBV5-1 with TRBJ1-4, with 7 bases aligning to TRBD1. The germline gives CDR1 SGHRS, CDR2 YFSETQ. This CDR3 has 12 residues. Trimming cost V 2 bases and J 8 bases; bases outside gene matches: 0.

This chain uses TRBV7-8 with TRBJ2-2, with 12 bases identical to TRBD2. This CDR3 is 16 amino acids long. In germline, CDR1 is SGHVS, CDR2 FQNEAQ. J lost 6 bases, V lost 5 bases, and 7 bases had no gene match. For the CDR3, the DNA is TGTGCCAGCAGCCGCCAGACTAGCGGGAGTTCCGGGGAGCTGTTTTTT. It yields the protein CASSRQTSGSSGELFF.

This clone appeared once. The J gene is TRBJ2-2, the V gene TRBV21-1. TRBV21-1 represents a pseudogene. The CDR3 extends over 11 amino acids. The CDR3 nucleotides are TGTGCCAGCAGCAGGGGCGGGGAGCTGTTTTTT. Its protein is CASSRGGELFF.

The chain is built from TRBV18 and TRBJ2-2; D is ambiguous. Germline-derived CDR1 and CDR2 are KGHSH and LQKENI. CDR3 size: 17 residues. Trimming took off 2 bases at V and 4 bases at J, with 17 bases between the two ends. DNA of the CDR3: TGTGCCAGCTCACCAGACGGCCAGAAAAGGAGCACCGGGGAGCTGTTTTTT. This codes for CASSPDGQKRSTGELFF. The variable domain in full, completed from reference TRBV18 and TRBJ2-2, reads NAGVMQNPRHLVRRRGQEARLRCSPMKGHSHVYWYRQLPEEGLKFMVYLQKENIIDESGMPKERFSAEFPKEGPSILRIQQVVRGDSAAYFCASSPDGQKRSTGELFFGEGSRLTVL.

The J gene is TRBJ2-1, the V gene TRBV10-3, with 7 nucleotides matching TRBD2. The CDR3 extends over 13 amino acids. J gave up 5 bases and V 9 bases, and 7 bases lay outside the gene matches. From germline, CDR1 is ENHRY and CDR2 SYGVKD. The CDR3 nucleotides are TGTGCCATGGGGGAACTAGCGAACAATGAGCAGTTCTTC. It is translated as CAMGELANNEQFF.

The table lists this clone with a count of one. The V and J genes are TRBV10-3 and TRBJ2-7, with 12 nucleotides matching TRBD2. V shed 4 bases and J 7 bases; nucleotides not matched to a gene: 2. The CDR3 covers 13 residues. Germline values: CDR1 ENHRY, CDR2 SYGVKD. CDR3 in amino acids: CAISALAGGEQYF. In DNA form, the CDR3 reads TGTGCCATCAGTGCCCTAGCGGGAGGGGAGCAGTACTTC.

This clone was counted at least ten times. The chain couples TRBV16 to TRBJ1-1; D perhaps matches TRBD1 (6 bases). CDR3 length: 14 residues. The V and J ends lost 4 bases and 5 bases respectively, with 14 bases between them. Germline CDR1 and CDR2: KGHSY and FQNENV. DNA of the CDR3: TGTGCCAGCAGCCCCGACAGGTTGGGGACTGAAGCTTTCTTT. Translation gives CASSPDRLGTEAFF.

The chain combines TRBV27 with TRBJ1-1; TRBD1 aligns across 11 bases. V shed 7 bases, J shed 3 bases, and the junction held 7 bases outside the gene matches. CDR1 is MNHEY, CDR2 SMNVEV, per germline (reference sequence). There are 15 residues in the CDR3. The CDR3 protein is CASTPRDRGDTEAFF. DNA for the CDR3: TGTGCCAGCACCCCCCGGGACAGGGGGGACACTGAAGCTTTCTTT.

CDR3 in DNA: TGTGCCACTAAACCGGGACTAGCCACCGGGGAGCTGTTTTTT. This gives the protein CATKPGLATGELFF. The V call is TRBV6-5, the J call TRBJ2-2; 9 bases are shared with TRBD2. CDR3 size: 14 residues. Per the germline V gene, CDR1 is MNHEY and CDR2 is SVGAGI. With 10 bases clipped from V and 4 bases from J, the junction kept 7 bases outside the gene matches.

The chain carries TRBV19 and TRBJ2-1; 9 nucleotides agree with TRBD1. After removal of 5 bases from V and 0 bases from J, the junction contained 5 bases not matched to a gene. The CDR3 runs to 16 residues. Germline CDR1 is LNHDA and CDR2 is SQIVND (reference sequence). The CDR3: CASSPTGGSSYNEQFF. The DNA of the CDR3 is TGTGCCAGTAGTCCAACAGGGGGCAGCTCCTACAATGAGCAGTTCTTC.

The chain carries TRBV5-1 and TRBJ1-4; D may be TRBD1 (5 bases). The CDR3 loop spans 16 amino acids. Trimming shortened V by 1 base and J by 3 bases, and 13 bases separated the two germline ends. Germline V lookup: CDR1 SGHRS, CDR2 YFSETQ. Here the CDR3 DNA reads TGCGCCAGCAGCTTGACGGGACGGTTTTCTAATGAAAAACTGTTTTTT. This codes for CASSLTGRFSNEKLFF.

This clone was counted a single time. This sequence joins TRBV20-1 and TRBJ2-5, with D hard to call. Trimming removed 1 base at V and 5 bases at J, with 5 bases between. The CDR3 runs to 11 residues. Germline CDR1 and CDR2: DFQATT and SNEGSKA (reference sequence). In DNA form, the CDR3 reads TGCAGTGCTAGAGGTGTGGAGACCCAGTACTTC. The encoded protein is CSARGVETQYF.

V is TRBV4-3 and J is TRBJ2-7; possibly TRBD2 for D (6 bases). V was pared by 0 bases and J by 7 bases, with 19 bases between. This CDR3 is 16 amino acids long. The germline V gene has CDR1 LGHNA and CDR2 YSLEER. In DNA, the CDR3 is TGCGCCAGCAGCCAAGAGTGGGGGACTTACCTCAGGGAGCAGTACTTC. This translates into CASSQEWGTYLREQYF.

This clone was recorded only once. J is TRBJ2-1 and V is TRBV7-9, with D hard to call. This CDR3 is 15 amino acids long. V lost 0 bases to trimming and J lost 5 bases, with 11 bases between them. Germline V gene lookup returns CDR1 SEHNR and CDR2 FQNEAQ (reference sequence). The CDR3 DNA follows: TGTGCCAGCAGCTTAGCTGGGGTGCCTGACAATGAGCAGTTCTTC. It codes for CASSLAGVPDNEQFF.

The CDR3 DNA reads TGTGCCATCAGCCCGGGATTTGAAGAGACCCAGTACTTC. Translated, it gives CAISPGFEETQYF. This chain links TRBV10-3 with TRBJ2-5, with D possibly being TRBD2 (5 bases). Germline assignment: CDR1 ENHRY and CDR2 SYGVKD. Trimming pared 6 bases from V and 3 bases from J, leaving 11 bases between. This CDR3 is built from 13 residues.

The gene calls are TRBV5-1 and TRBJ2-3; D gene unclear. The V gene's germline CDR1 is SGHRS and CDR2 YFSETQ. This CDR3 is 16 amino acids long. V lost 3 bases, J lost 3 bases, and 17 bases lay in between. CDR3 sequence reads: CASSSIPGPGTDTQYF. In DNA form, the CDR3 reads TGCGCCAGCAGCTCCATACCGGGCCCCGGGACAGATACGCAGTATTTT.

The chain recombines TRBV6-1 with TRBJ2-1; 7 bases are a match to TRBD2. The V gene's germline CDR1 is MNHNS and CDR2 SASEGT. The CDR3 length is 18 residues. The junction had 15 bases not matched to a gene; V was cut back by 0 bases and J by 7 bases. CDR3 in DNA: TGTGCCAGCAGTGAAGCTCCCCTAGCGGCTTTGGGTTCTAATGAGCAGTTCTTC. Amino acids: CASSEAPLAALGSNEQFF.

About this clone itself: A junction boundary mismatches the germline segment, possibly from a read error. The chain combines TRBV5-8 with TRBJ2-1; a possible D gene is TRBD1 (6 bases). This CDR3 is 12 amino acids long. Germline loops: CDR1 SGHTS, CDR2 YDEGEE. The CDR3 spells CASSFLQSSGVF. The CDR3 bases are TGTGCCAGCAGCTTCCTTCAGAGCTCAGGGGTCTTC. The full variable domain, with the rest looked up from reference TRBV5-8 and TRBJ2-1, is EAGVTQSPTHLIKTRGQQATLRCSPISGHTSVYWYQQALGLGLQFLLWYDEGEERNRGNFPPRFSGRQFPNYSSELNVNALELEDSALYLCASSFLQSSGVFGPGTRLTVL.

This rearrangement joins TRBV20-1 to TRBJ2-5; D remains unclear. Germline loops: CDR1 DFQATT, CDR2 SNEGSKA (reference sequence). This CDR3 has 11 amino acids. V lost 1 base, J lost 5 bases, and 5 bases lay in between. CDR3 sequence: CSARVGETQYF. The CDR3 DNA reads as TGCAGTGCTAGAGTAGGCGAGACCCAGTACTTC.

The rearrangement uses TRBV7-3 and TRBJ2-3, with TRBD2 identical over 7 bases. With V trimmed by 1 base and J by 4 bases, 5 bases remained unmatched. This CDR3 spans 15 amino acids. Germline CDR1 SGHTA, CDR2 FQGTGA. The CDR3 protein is CASSLIGGSPDTQYF. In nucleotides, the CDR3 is TGTGCCAGCAGCTTAATTGGCGGGAGTCCAGATACGCAGTATTTT.

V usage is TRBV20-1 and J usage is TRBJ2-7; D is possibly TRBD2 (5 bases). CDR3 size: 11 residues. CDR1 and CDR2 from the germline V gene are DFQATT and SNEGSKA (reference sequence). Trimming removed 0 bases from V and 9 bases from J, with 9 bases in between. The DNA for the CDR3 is TGCAGTGCTAGAGAGGCCGGGGTGCAGTACTTC. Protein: CSAREAGVQYF.

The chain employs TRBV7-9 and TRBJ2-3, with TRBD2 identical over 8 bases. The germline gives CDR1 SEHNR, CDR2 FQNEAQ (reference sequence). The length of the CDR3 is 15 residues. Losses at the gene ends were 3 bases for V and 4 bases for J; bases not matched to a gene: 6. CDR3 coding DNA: TGTGCCAGCAGCTTCGGGGGGGCGCTCGCAGATACGCAGTATTTT. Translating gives CASSFGGALADTQYF.

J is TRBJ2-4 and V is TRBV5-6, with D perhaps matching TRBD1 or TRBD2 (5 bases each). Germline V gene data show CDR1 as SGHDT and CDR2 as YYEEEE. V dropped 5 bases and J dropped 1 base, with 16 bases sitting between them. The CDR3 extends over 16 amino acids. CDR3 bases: TGTGCCAGCAGTCCGAGGGGCGAGGGGGCCAAAAACATTCAGTACTTC. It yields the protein CASSPRGEGAKNIQYF.

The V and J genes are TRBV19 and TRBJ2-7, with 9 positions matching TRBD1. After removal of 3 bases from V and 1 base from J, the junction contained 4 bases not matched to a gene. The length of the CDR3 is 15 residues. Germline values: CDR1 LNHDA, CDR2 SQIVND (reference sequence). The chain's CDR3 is CASSIGQGLSYEQYF. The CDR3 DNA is TGTGCCAGTAGTATCGGACAGGGGCTGTCCTACGAGCAGTACTTC.